This T cell receptor (beta chain) was captured in a study of blood T cell repertoires in COVID-19 (dated by TCRdb to the early 2020s). For context, the study as a whole: Collaborator samples came from the United States, Italy and Spain and covered acute and convalescent phases of COVID-19. The material from the prospective study consisted of cDNA or gDNA derived from T cells, B-cell-depleted T cells, or PBMCs. Subjects who had been exposed to COVID-19, were actively infected with it, or had recovered from it provided the deeply sampled blood TCRbeta repertoires that made up the dataset. The repertoires were released in a freely available public database meant as a resource for research on the immune response to SARS-CoV-2. The samples were drawn from two sources: the first 160 participants of the ongoing ImmuneRACE study, and 1,000 to 1,500 subjects contributed by 6 global collaborators. Sample metadata almost always included a de-identified subject ID, COVID-19 status, age in years and sex. Where available, HLA class I and class II types were obtained from metadata supplied by the sample provider rather than from assay-based typing.

Another Seattle source contributed samples from volunteer blood donors who had recovered from COVID-19. The collaborating institutions used their own protocols to collect whole blood in K2EDTA tubes. Collaborator samples were shipped for TCRbeta analysis as frozen whole blood, isolated PBMCs, or DNA extracted from either sample type. Regarding this clone: The clone's antigen remains unknown. Base qualities are not recorded, but no much larger clone differs from it by a single base.

V is pared back by 2 bases and J by 3 bases, with 3 bases lying between the germline termini. There are 12 amino acids in the CDR3, from cysteine to phenylalanine inclusive. CDR3 DNA is the only sequence kept; it has 36 bases, read in frame from the first base. CDR1 and CDR2 are drawn from the germline V gene: MNHNS, SASEGT. TCRbeta CDR3 regions were amplified from genomic DNA using the immunoSEQ Assay, a bias-controlled multiplex PCR. Regarding the original processing steps: The number of nucleated cells in each sample was estimated from the amplification of reference gene primers within the assay. To quantify the absolute abundance of each unique TCRbeta CDR3 rearrangement, sequence reads were collapsed and filtered. For each sample, productive Simpson clonality was calculated as the square root of Simpson's diversity index across productive rearrangements. Here the immuneACCESS table is served through TCRdb, limited to in-frame sequences with V and J called. Missing clones are a known gap in these copies; in checked studies unresolved V genes cover under half, and the rest lacks a known reason. Clone size and the V and J calls come from that table; the DNA yielded D and trimming. This sample is represented by some 200,000 clones; under 90% of them were singletons. The ten most abundant clones make up 5.1% of the sample.

What the study reported, not specific to this receptor: The quantity of clinical and demographic metadata differed by source and by participant and was supplied without curation.

The source of this sequence is a woman aged 55-69 years who had recovered from COVID-19. The sequencing input was peripheral blood. This sequence uses TRBV6-1 and TRBJ2-3; no D segment can be confidently identified. In nucleotides, the sequence is TGTGCCAGCAGTGAACAAACAGATACGCAGTATTTT. It translates to CASSEQTDTQYF.